A single sample gave rise to the 2 T cell receptor beta chains below, sequenced in a study of T cell responses to AZD1222 COVID-19 vaccine. Only in-frame clones appear in the TCRdb table, and some are missing; sequencing was by immunoSEQ multiplex PCR. The table has tens of thousands of clones, around 90% seen once. Here the sequenced sample was peripheral blood, taken on day 0 of MenACWY control vaccination. Receptor source: an adult in good health.

The chain is built from TRBV12-3 or TRBV12-4 and TRBJ2-5; possibly TRBD1 for D (6 bases). The length of the CDR3 is 12 residues. With 5 bases removed from V and 3 bases from J, the gap between germline ends came to 7 bases. Here the CDR3 reads CASSPGEETQYF. CDR3 nucleotide sequence: TGTGCCAGCAGTCCAGGGGAAGAGACCCAGTACTTC.

The chain employs TRBV5-1 and TRBJ1-1; D ambiguous. CDR3 length: 16 amino acids. The germline gives CDR1 SGHRS, CDR2 YFSETQ. V lost 0 bases and J lost 5, with 17 bases in between. Here the CDR3 DNA reads TGCGCCAGCAGCTTGGGTCAGATCGCGGCGGGGACTGAAGCTTTCTTT. Translation: CASSLGQIAAGTEAFF.